This T cell receptor (beta chain) was sequenced during a study of cytomegalovirus exposure and HLA in healthy donors. Whole-study findings and limits: According to the study, around 180 TCR beta chains were cytomegalovirus-associated. In a later analysis, V- and J-gene trimming of beta chains associated with a DCLRE1C missense variant, replicated independently. As was reported, the HLA-A and HLA-B alleles of most subjects were accurately predicted from TCR beta sequences.

CDR3 size: 14 residues. Germline V lookup: CDR1 MNHNS, CDR2 SASEGT. V was cut by 5 bases and J by 11 bases, with 21 bases left in between. Details on this clone: Its specificity is unknown.

All donors participated as healthy donors of bone marrow. The PCR contained 60 Vbeta and 13 Jbeta primers. Assay used: immunoSEQ multiplex PCR; TCRdb lists only in-frame clones, some missing. The sample carries roughly 140,000 clones, around 78% recorded once. The sequence came from a middle-aged woman in good health and CMV-seropositive. Sequencing was performed on PBMCs. V usage is TRBV6-1 and J usage is TRBJ1-1; no firm D call. The CDR3 here is CASSRTKGTSGAFF. In DNA form, the CDR3 reads TGTGCCAGCAGTCGTACAAAGGGAACGAGCGGGGCTTTCTTT.